There are a few counts of the clone carrying this TCR beta chain. The data were taken from a study of neoadjuvant anti-PD-1 for oral cavity cancer. Study-level background: Nivolumab at 3 mg/kg was mostly given biweekly, three to four doses, pre-surgery.

The data were produced by immunoSEQ multiplex PCR, yet TCRdb's version contains in-frame clones alone and is incomplete. The sample contains 14,000 or so clones, 65% to 80% of which appear only once. This sample's time point: after neoadjuvant nivolumab, at surgical resection. V trimming: 5 bases; J trimming: 4 bases; junction bases outside the gene matches: 5. Germline CDR1 is MNHNY and CDR2 is SVGAGI (reference sequence). The CDR3 is 16 amino acids. The source is a person between 35 and 79 years old with oral cavity squamous cell carcinoma. The sequencing here drew on PBMCs, taken after nivolumab (anti-PD-1) treatment. The chain uses TRBV6-6 and TRBJ2-3, with 14 bases lining up with TRBD2. CDR3 protein: CASSGTSGSYADTQYF. In nucleotides, the CDR3 is TGTGCCAGCAGTGGGACTAGCGGGAGTTATGCAGATACGCAGTATTTT.